This T cell receptor beta chain was retrieved from a study of blood T cell repertoires in COVID-19. Only in-frame clones appear in the TCRdb table, and some are missing; sequencing was by immunoSEQ multiplex PCR. The data contain roughly 100,000 clones, nearly 90% of them singletons. The clonotype comes from a man between 45 and 60 years old with active COVID-19. Sequencing input: peripheral blood.

Here the CDR3 DNA reads TGTGCCAGCAGCTTGACGGGGGGTTGGAATACGCAGTATTTT. It encodes CASSLTGGWNTQYF. The rearrangement joins TRBV5-8 to TRBJ2-3, with 7 bases aligning to TRBD2. Losses at the gene ends were 1 base for V and 7 bases for J; bases not matched to a gene: 6. The length of the CDR3 is 14 residues. CDR1 is SGHTS, CDR2 YDEGEE, per germline.